Below are 17 T cell receptor beta chains sequenced from a single sample in a study of T cell repertoires in cytomegalovirus infection. From the reads, TCRdb called clonotypes with MiXCR, one entry per CDR3 protein. Of 750,000 to 900,000 distinct CDR3 sequences listed, around 29% were seen once; the top ten hold less than 15%. Which antigens these TCRs recognize remains unknown. Sequenced material: cultured CD8+ T cells from PBMCs, taken from culture after CMV antigen stimulation. The source of these receptors is a human donor in good health (CMV status not recorded). Some clones in this sample may be carry-over from other donors' samples.

This clonotype was seen repeatedly, ten times or more. The chain recombines TRBV7-8 with TRBJ2-1, with D unresolved. V was shortened by 0 bases and J by 7 bases, with 10 bases between the two germline ends. The V gene's germline CDR1 is SGHVS and CDR2 FQNEAQ. The CDR3 runs to 14 residues. Here the CDR3 reads CASSLAPPPNEQFF. Here the CDR3 DNA reads TGTGCCAGCAGCTTAGCTCCCCCCCCTAATGAGCAGTTCTTC.

A few counts support this clonotype. The rearrangement links TRBV6-2 or TRBV6-3 to TRBJ1-5, with TRBD1 identical over 10 bases. CDR3 length: 18 residues. With 2 bases clipped from V and 4 bases from J, the junction kept 11 bases outside the gene matches. Germline V CDR1 and CDR2: MNHEY, SVGEGT. Here the CDR3 DNA reads TGTGCCAGCAGTTACCCTCGACAGGGGGCAATAGGAAATCAGCCCCAGCATTTT. This translates into CASSYPRQGAIGNQPQHF.

As for this clonotype: Possible read error: a much larger clone is one base away. The CDR3 loop is CVSSRVSNTGELFF. The DNA of the CDR3 is TGTGTCAGTAGTAGGGTTTCGAACACCGGGGAGCTGTTTTTT. The chain uses TRBV19 and TRBJ2-2; no clear D gene. CDR3 length: 14 amino acids. CDR1 LNHDA and CDR2 SQIVND come from the germline V gene (reference sequence).

This clonotype was detected a few times. This chain connects TRBV6-1 to TRBJ2-5, with 13 bases aligning to TRBD2. V lost 3 bases, J lost 0 bases, and 4 bases stayed unmatched. The length of the CDR3 is 17 residues. Germline V CDR1 and CDR2: MNHNS, SASEGT. CDR3 bases: TGTGCCAGCAGTGAGGGACTAGCGGGACTGTACCAAGAGACCCAGTACTTC. Protein sequence: CASSEGLAGLYQETQYF.

J is TRBJ2-1 and V is TRBV6-6; D might be TRBD1 or TRBD2, each matching 6 bases. The CDR3 length is 16 residues. Trimming took 2 bases from V and 7 from J, leaving 18 bases between them. CDR1 is MNHNY, CDR2 SVGAGI, per germline (reference sequence). The CDR3 region has the DNA TGTGCCAGCAGTTACACGGCCCCGGGGGCCGGAAATGAGCAGTTCTTC. Amino acid sequence: CASSYTAPGAGNEQFF.

This chain's CDR3 is CASSLGPPNGNTIYF. Here the CDR3 DNA reads TGCGCCAGCAGCCTGGGACCGCCGAATGGAAACACCATATATTTT. J is TRBJ1-3 and V is TRBV4-1; tentative D call: TRBD1 (5 bases). The CDR3 loop spans 15 amino acids. The V end lost 4 bases, the J end lost 3 bases, and 13 bases lay between the germline ends. CDR1 is MGHRA, CDR2 YSYEKL, per germline.

The rearrangement uses TRBV6-6 and TRBJ2-7; 9 positions match TRBD1. V lost 4 bases, J lost 7 bases, and 8 bases stayed unmatched. The CDR3 covers 14 residues. Germline lookup yields CDR1 MNHNY and CDR2 SVGAGI (reference sequence). CDR3: CASSSGTGSMEQYF. CDR3 sequence (DNA): TGTGCCAGCAGTTCCGGGACAGGGAGTATGGAGCAGTACTTC.

A few counts support this clonotype. The V gene is TRBV6-1, the J gene TRBJ1-5, with a weak D call TRBD1 (5 bases). The germline gives CDR1 MNHNS, CDR2 SASEGT. V lost 8 bases to trimming and J lost 4 bases, with 15 bases between them. This CDR3 region has 14 residues. The CDR3 bases are TGTGCCAGCTCCGGGAGGGGCGAAAATCAGCCCCAGCATTTT. Translating it yields CASSGRGENQPQHF.

This clonotype was recorded a few times. The rearrangement joins TRBV4-3 to TRBJ2-3; D uncertain. The V gene's germline CDR1 is LGHNA and CDR2 YSLEER. The germline V and J ends were trimmed by 4 bases and 6 bases, with 11 bases remaining between them. The CDR3 consists of 13 residues. The CDR3: CASSPAGRDTQYF. The DNA of the CDR3 is TGCGCCAGCAGCCCCGCAGGACGGGATACGCAGTATTTT.

The genes are TRBV4-2 and TRBJ2-1; D is unclear. V shed 5 bases and J shed 8 bases, with 16 bases lying between them. Germline V lookup: CDR1 LGHNA, CDR2 YNFKEQ. This CDR3 is built from 14 residues. This chain's CDR3 is CASSTGAFGDEQFF. DNA for the CDR3: TGTGCCAGCAGCACCGGAGCCTTTGGTGATGAGCAGTTCTTC.

The chain has TRBV27 and TRBJ2-2; D gene ambiguous. Germline V CDR1 and CDR2: MNHEY, SMNVEV (reference sequence). The CDR3 consists of 14 residues. The V end lost 8 bases, the J end lost 1 base, and 11 bases lay between the germline ends. As DNA, the CDR3 is TGTGCCAGCGGAATGGGATTGAACACCGGGGAGCTGTTTTTT. The encoded protein is CASGMGLNTGELFF.

The chain combines TRBV7-3 with TRBJ2-5; D might be TRBD2 (6 bases). Deletions cut 1 base from V and 5 bases from J, with 14 bases between. The V gene's germline CDR1 is SGHTA and CDR2 FQGTGA. This CDR3 is 15 amino acids long. CDR3 sequence reads: CASSLIGRGEETQYF. The CDR3 DNA reads TGTGCCAGCAGCTTAATAGGGCGGGGCGAGGAGACCCAGTACTTC.

This clonotype has a handful of counts. CDR3 residues: CASSPRTDYEQYV. The CDR3 DNA reads TGTGCCAGCAGCCCAAGGACAGACTACGAGCAGTACGTC. This chain connects TRBV7-9 to TRBJ2-7, with a possible D match to TRBD1 (6 bases). This CDR3 has 13 residues. Germline V gene lookup returns CDR1 SEHNR and CDR2 FQNEAQ (reference sequence). V was cut by 5 bases and J by 3 bases, with 11 bases left in between.

In this sample, this clonotype turned up a few times. The rearrangement links TRBV27 to TRBJ2-7; 8 positions match TRBD1. This CDR3 is built from 14 residues. In germline, CDR1 is MNHEY, CDR2 SMNVEV (reference sequence). J was trimmed by 9 bases and V by 5 bases; bases with no gene match: 12. The CDR3 bases are TGTGCCAGCAGTCCGCGGGACAGGCATACGAGGCAGTACGTC. Its translation is CASSPRDRHTRQYV.

This clonotype was counted at least ten times. J is TRBJ1-5 and V is TRBV5-6, with D tentatively TRBD1 (6 bases). In germline, CDR1 is SGHDT, CDR2 YYEEEE. The CDR3 spans 15 residues. Deletions cut 0 bases from V and 4 bases from J, with 11 bases between. The CDR3 region is CASSLVGGWNQPQHF. DNA for the CDR3: TGTGCCAGCAGCTTGGTCGGGGGCTGGAATCAGCCCCAGCATTTT.

The V call is TRBV6-4, the J call TRBJ2-7, with D hard to call. The germline V and J ends were trimmed by 3 bases and 3 bases, with 15 bases remaining between them. The V gene's germline CDR1 is MRHNA and CDR2 SNTAGT. The CDR3 runs to 15 residues. The DNA of the CDR3 is TGTGCCAGCAGTGAAGACGGCAGAAAGGGCTACGAGCAGTACTTC. It translates to CASSEDGRKGYEQYF.

V and J are TRBV12-5 and TRBJ2-1, with 7 bases lining up with TRBD2. Losses at the gene ends were 7 bases for V and 4 bases for J; bases not matched to a gene: 10. This CDR3 has 15 residues. The germline gives CDR1 LGHNT, CDR2 FRNRAP. The CDR3 here is CASASGGGSYNEQFF. CDR3 bases: TGTGCTAGTGCTTCTGGGGGGGGGAGTTACAATGAGCAGTTCTTC.